A single sample gave rise to the 32 T cell receptor beta chains below, sequenced in a study of blood T cell repertoires in COVID-19. Here immunoSEQ multiplex PCR was the method, and the copy in TCRdb shows in-frame clones only, minus some. The top ten clones hold approximately 6.2% of a sample with about 50,000 clones, 90% of them seen once. The sample comprised peripheral blood. These receptor sequences come from a man aged 40-55 years with acute or convalescent COVID-19.

V is TRBV28 and J is TRBJ2-1; 12 bases are a match to TRBD2. V lost 5 bases to trimming and J lost 7 bases; unmatched junction nucleotides: 6. From germline, CDR1 is MDHEN and CDR2 SYDVKM. This CDR3 region has 15 residues. Here the CDR3 DNA reads TGTGCCAGCAGTCCGACTAGCGGGGGACAGAATGAGCAGTTCTTC. Translating it yields CASSPTSGGQNEQFF. The full variable domain, with the rest looked up from reference TRBV28 and TRBJ2-1, is DVKVTQSSRYLVKRTGEKVFLECVQDMDHENMFWYRQDPGLGLRLIYFSYDVKMKEKGDIPEGYSVSREKKERFSLILESASTNQTSMYLCASSPTSGGQNEQFFGPGTRLTVL.

The V call is TRBV5-1, the J call TRBJ1-1; a possible D gene is TRBD1 (6 bases). This CDR3 spans 14 amino acids. Trimming cost V 3 bases and J 5 bases, with 14 bases left between them. Germline CDR1 SGHRS, CDR2 YFSETQ. The DNA for the CDR3 is TGCGCCAGCAGCTCTACAGGGTCGTGGACTGAAGCTTTCTTT. The encoded protein is CASSSTGSWTEAFF.

This chain connects TRBV7-9 to TRBJ2-1; TRBD2 agrees at 10 bases. V shed 1 base, J shed 3 bases, and the junction held 6 bases outside the gene matches. CDR3 size: 17 residues. Germline V CDR1 and CDR2: SEHNR, FQNEAQ (reference sequence). The CDR3 reads CASSLGSLAGSYNEQFF. CDR3 nucleotide sequence: TGTGCCAGCAGCTTAGGCTCACTAGCGGGGAGCTACAATGAGCAGTTCTTC.

The rearrangement joins TRBV4-1 to TRBJ2-3, with D perhaps matching TRBD2 (5 bases). Trimming cost V 3 bases and J 5 bases, with 15 bases left between them. Germline CDR1 reads MGHRA; CDR2 reads YSYEKL. This CDR3 is 15 amino acids long. This CDR3 reads CASSHRRRLGDTQYF. In DNA, the CDR3 is TGCGCCAGCAGCCACCGGAGGCGGCTCGGAGATACGCAGTATTTT.

The J gene is TRBJ2-3, the V gene TRBV5-1; D is unresolved. V was pared by 4 bases and J by 5 bases, with 8 bases between. This CDR3 region has 12 residues. Germline V gene sequence: CDR1 SGHRS, CDR2 YFSETQ. The CDR3 spells CASSVGRDTQYF. Here the CDR3 DNA reads TGCGCCAGCAGCGTTGGCAGAGATACGCAGTATTTT.

This clone was recorded once. This chain uses TRBV7-6 with TRBJ2-2; a weak D match, TRBD2 (6 bases). The V end was cut by 2 bases, the J end by 0 bases, with 13 bases between. CDR1 is SGHVS, CDR2 FNYEAQ, per germline. This CDR3 contains 17 residues. CDR3 amino acids: CASSLTSRGTNTGELFF. The CDR3 DNA sequence: TGTGCCAGCAGCTTAACATCCCGGGGGACGAACACCGGGGAGCTGTTTTTT.

Turning to this clone: Other DNA sequences from this sample encode an identical CDR3 as well. V usage is TRBV9 and J usage is TRBJ2-1; 7 nucleotides agree with TRBD2. CDR3 length equals 15 residues. Germline V gives CDR1 SGDLS, CDR2 YYNGEE. J gave up 1 base and V 0 bases, and 1 base lay outside the gene matches. The CDR3 here is CASSVDSGSYNEQFF. In DNA form, the CDR3 reads TGTGCCAGCAGCGTAGATAGCGGGTCCTACAATGAGCAGTTCTTC.

The rearrangement joins TRBV5-3 to TRBJ1-2; TRBD1 agrees at 7 bases. TRBV5-3 is an ORF; its function is uncertain. Trimming took 0 bases from V and 4 from J; bases not matched to a gene: 12. The CDR3 totals 17 residues. CDR3 in amino acids: CARSLEVTGNFLYGYTF. The DNA for the CDR3 is TGTGCCAGAAGCTTGGAAGTGACAGGGAACTTTCTCTATGGCTACACCTTC.

In its sample, this clone ranks as medium-sized (0.01 to 0.1%). The genes are TRBV4-2 and TRBJ2-3; 10 bases match TRBD2. J was trimmed by 7 bases and V by 0 bases; bases with no gene match: 10. This CDR3 has 17 residues. Germline values: CDR1 LGHNA, CDR2 YNFKEQ. CDR3 loop: CASSQEITSGTINTQYF. The CDR3 nucleotides are TGTGCCAGCAGCCAAGAGATCACTAGCGGGACTATAAATACGCAGTATTTT.

The chain joins TRBV6-6 to TRBJ2-2, with D perhaps TRBD2 (6 bases). CDR3 size: 12 residues. CDR1 and CDR2 (germline): MNHNY, SVGAGI (reference sequence). Between the trimmed V and J ends, which lost 6 bases and 6 bases, there was a span of 8 bases. The CDR3 coding sequence is TGTGCCAGCAGCCCGGGGGCCGGGGAGCTGTTTTTT. Its protein is CASSPGAGELFF.

The genes are TRBV19 and TRBJ1-4; 9 bases match TRBD1. The germline V gene encodes CDR1 LNHDA and CDR2 SQIVND (reference sequence). V was pared by 6 bases and J by 2 bases, with 13 bases of the junction left unmatched. The CDR3 sequence is 18 residues long. CDR3: CASRGKGTGITTNEKLFF. CDR3 nucleotide sequence: TGTGCCAGTAGAGGGAAGGGGACAGGGATCACGACTAATGAAAAACTGTTTTTT.

The V gene is TRBV28, the J gene TRBJ2-1, with 7 positions matching TRBD2. The CDR3 runs 13 residues. Germline assignment: CDR1 MDHEN and CDR2 SYDVKM. With 6 bases clipped from V and 15 bases from J, the junction kept 14 bases outside the gene matches. The CDR3 spells CASSPPPGGEAFF. For the CDR3, the DNA is TGTGCCAGCAGCCCCCCCCCGGGAGGAGAGGCGTTCTTC.

The chain employs TRBV25-1 and TRBJ1-2; D gene uncertain. V dropped 4 bases and J dropped 4 bases, with 4 bases sitting between them. The CDR3 covers 11 residues. Germline V gives CDR1 MGHDK, CDR2 SYGVNS. The CDR3 spells CASSAGYGYTF. In DNA, the CDR3 is TGTGCCAGCAGTGCGGGCTATGGCTACACCTTC.

The V call is TRBV6-1, the J call TRBJ1-2; D remains ambiguous. The CDR3 extends over 12 amino acids. Germline assignment: CDR1 MNHNS and CDR2 SASEGT. V lost 3 bases and J 6 bases, leaving 8 bases between the germline ends. CDR3 region: CASSEPANGYTF. Written as DNA, the CDR3 is TGTGCCAGCAGTGAGCCAGCGAATGGCTACACCTTC.

J is TRBJ1-5 and V is TRBV21-1. TRBV21-1 is deemed a pseudogene. CDR3 length: 14 residues. In DNA form, the CDR3 reads TGTGCCAGCAGCAACCGGGAGACCAATCAGCCCCAGCATTTT. It yields the protein CASSNRETNQPQHF.

This chain links TRBV6-2 or TRBV6-3 with TRBJ2-7; D is perhaps TRBD1 (6 bases). With 6 bases removed from V and 6 bases from J, the gap between germline ends came to 15 bases. Germline CDR1 and CDR2: MNHEY and SVGEGT. This CDR3 has 13 residues. Here the CDR3 DNA reads TGTGCCAGCAGCCTCGGGACATACGTCGAGCAGTACTTC. It translates to CASSLGTYVEQYF.

A word on this clone: Other DNA sequences in this specimen translate into the identical CDR3. This chain links TRBV5-1 with TRBJ2-2; D remains unclear. Deletions cut 0 bases from V and 5 bases from J, with 5 bases between. The CDR3 has 13 residues. CDR1 SGHRS and CDR2 YFSETQ come from the germline V gene. This CDR3 is CASSLVSTGELFF. The CDR3 nucleotides are TGCGCCAGCAGCTTGGTTTCTACCGGGGAGCTGTTTTTT. Combining the CDR3 with reference TRBV5-1 and TRBJ2-2 gives the whole variable domain KAGVTQTPRYLIKTRGQQVTLSCSPISGHRSVSWYQQTPGQGLQFLFEYFSETQRNKGNFPGRFSGRQFSNSRSEMNVSTLELGDSALYLCASSLVSTGELFFGEGSRLTVL.

The chain has TRBV5-6 and TRBJ2-6, with TRBD1 matching over 8 bases. CDR1 is SGHDT, CDR2 YYEEEE, per germline. Trimming took 4 bases from V and 4 from J; bases not matched to a gene: 4. This CDR3 spans 15 amino acids. Written as DNA, the CDR3 is TGTGCCAGCAGCAAGGACAGGGCGGGGGCCAACGTCCTGACTTTC. Translating it yields CASSKDRAGANVLTF.

The rearrangement links TRBV29-1 to TRBJ2-3; possibly TRBD1 for D (8 bases). V was pared by 7 bases and J by 1 base, with 15 bases between. Per the germline V gene, CDR1 is SQVTM and CDR2 is ANQGSEA. The CDR3 consists of 14 residues. This CDR3 reads CSGGQGGGTDTQYF. CDR3 DNA: TGCAGCGGAGGACAGGGAGGGGGCACAGATACGCAGTATTTT.

The rearrangement uses TRBV13 and TRBJ2-6; D unclear. Germline-derived CDR1 and CDR2 are PRHDT and FYEKMQ (reference sequence). V was shortened by 5 bases and J by 0 bases, with 20 bases between the two germline ends. CDR3 length: 19 amino acids. CDR3 region: CASSDFRQAHLSGANVLTF. CDR3 in DNA: TGTGCCAGCAGCGATTTCCGACAAGCCCACCTCTCTGGGGCCAACGTCCTGACTTTC.

CDR3 nucleotide sequence: TGTGCCAGCAGCCCACCGGACAGGAGCTATGGCTACACCTTC. Amino acid sequence: CASSPPDRSYGYTF. The rearrangement joins TRBV11-3 to TRBJ1-2, with 7 bases aligning to TRBD1. The CDR3 has 14 amino acids. The germline V gene encodes CDR1 SGHNT and CDR2 YENEEA. V lost 5 bases to trimming and J lost 4 bases; unmatched junction nucleotides: 7.

The chain is built from TRBV5-1 and TRBJ2-7; 12 positions agree with TRBD2. Germline V gene sequence: CDR1 SGHRS, CDR2 YFSETQ. Trimming at V came to 4 bases and at J to 7 bases, leaving 9 bases not matched to a gene. The CDR3 has 15 amino acids. In nucleotides, the CDR3 is TGCGCCAGCAGCCCAGGACTAGCGGGAACGATTGAGCAGTACTTC. Protein product: CASSPGLAGTIEQYF.

The rearrangement joins TRBV12-3 or TRBV12-4 to TRBJ2-7, with D unresolved. The CDR3 is 12 amino acids. The V gene lost 2 bases and the J gene lost 3 bases, with 5 bases spanning the gap. The CDR3 nucleotides are TGTGCCAGCAGTTTATCCGGCTACGAGCAGTACTTC. This sequence encodes CASSLSGYEQYF.

V gene TRBV6-2 or TRBV6-3 combines with J gene TRBJ2-1; 7 bases align to TRBD1. The CDR3 extends over 16 amino acids. With 0 bases clipped from V and 1 base from J, the junction kept 3 bases outside the gene matches. Germline V lookup: CDR1 MNHEY, CDR2 SVGEGT. CDR3 residues: CASSYSPGQSYNEQFF. In DNA form, the CDR3 reads TGTGCCAGCAGTTACTCGCCGGGACAGTCCTACAATGAGCAGTTCTTC.

The table lists this clone with a few counts. The V call is TRBV3-1 (or the pseudogene TRBV3-2), the J call TRBJ2-5, with D possibly matching TRBD1 (5 bases). This CDR3 is 15 amino acids long. Germline V gene lookup returns CDR1 LGHDT and CDR2 YNNKEL (reference sequence). Trimming removed 2 bases at V and 2 bases at J, with 12 bases between. CDR3 bases: TGTGCCAGCAGCCAAAAGGGGCTGTTACAAGAGACCCAGTACTTC. Translating it yields CASSQKGLLQETQYF.

The V call is TRBV5-4, the J call TRBJ1-3, with D unresolved. There are 14 residues in the CDR3. CDR1 SGHNT and CDR2 YYREEE come from the germline V gene (reference sequence). With 2 bases removed from V and 4 bases from J, the gap between germline ends came to 10 bases. CDR3 nucleotides: TGTGCCAGCAGCTTATTCGGTCTGGGAAACACCATATATTTT. Encoded protein: CASSLFGLGNTIYF. Full variable domain (missing parts from reference TRBV5-4 and TRBJ1-3): ETGVTQSPTHLIKTRGQQVTLRCSSQSGHNTVSWYQQALGQGPQFIFQYYREEENGRGNFPPRFSGLQFPNYSSELNVNALELDDSALYLCASSLFGLGNTIYFGEGSWLTVV.

This chain links TRBV9 with TRBJ2-7, with TRBD1 matching 7 bases. CDR3 length equals 15 residues. Germline lookup yields CDR1 SGDLS and CDR2 YYNGEE. Trimming took 4 bases from V and 3 from J; bases not matched to a gene: 10. CDR3 residues: CASSNGQALVYEQYF. The CDR3 coding sequence is TGTGCCAGCAGCAACGGACAGGCTCTTGTCTACGAGCAGTACTTC.

This rearrangement joins TRBV7-8 to TRBJ1-5; D is possibly TRBD1 (5 bases). Germline V lookup: CDR1 SGHVS, CDR2 FQNEAQ. The ends were cut back, 3 bases at V and 7 bases at J, with 13 bases in the middle. This CDR3 has 14 residues. This chain's CDR3 is CASSFSGGTQPQHF. CDR3 coding DNA: TGTGCCAGCAGCTTTTCGGGGGGTACCCAGCCCCAGCATTTT. Drawing the rest from reference TRBV7-8 and TRBJ1-5, the complete variable domain is GAGVSQSPRYKVAKRGQDVALRCDPISGHVSLFWYQQALGQGPEFLTYFQNEAQLDKSGLPSDRFFAERPEGSVSTLKIQRTQQEDSAVYLCASSFSGGTQPQHFGDGTRLSIL.

The chain employs TRBV3-1 (or the pseudogene TRBV3-2) and TRBJ1-2, with TRBD1 as a possible D gene (6 bases). This CDR3 has 15 residues. The V end lost 4 bases, the J end lost 0 bases, and 12 bases lay between the germline ends. CDR1 LGHDT and CDR2 YNNKEL come from the germline V gene (reference sequence). The CDR3, as DNA: TGTGCCAGCAGCCGACAGGACAGCGCTAACTATGGCTACACCTTC. Residues: CASSRQDSANYGYTF.

The chain carries TRBV5-1 and TRBJ1-2; 7 nucleotides agree with TRBD1. Germline CDR1 is SGHRS and CDR2 is YFSETQ. This CDR3 is 15 amino acids long. V gave up 4 bases and J gave up 3 bases; unmatched junction bases: 9. CDR3 sequence reads: CASSPRGGGDYGYTF. In DNA, the CDR3 is TGCGCCAGCAGCCCCCGCGGAGGGGGCGACTATGGCTACACCTTC.

The V call is TRBV4-2, the J call TRBJ2-1; TRBD1 agrees at 9 bases. The germline V gene has CDR1 LGHNA and CDR2 YNFKEQ. V was clipped by 8 bases and J by 10 bases; unmatched bases: 12. The CDR3 spans 14 residues. CDR3 region: CASGATQGAGEQFF. Here the CDR3 DNA reads TGTGCCAGCGGCGCTACACAGGGGGCAGGGGAGCAGTTCTTC.

J is TRBJ2-7 and V is TRBV13, with 7 bases identical to TRBD2. Germline V gives CDR1 PRHDT, CDR2 FYEKMQ (reference sequence). The CDR3 has 16 amino acids. The ends lost 5 bases at V and 0 bases at J; junction bases unmatched: 10. CDR3 sequence: CASSPRWEGRSYEQYF. The CDR3 nucleotides are TGTGCCAGCAGCCCCCGGTGGGAGGGGCGCTCCTACGAGCAGTACTTC.